These T cell receptor beta chains were read from a single sample in a study of cytomegalovirus exposure and HLA in healthy donors. The repertoire was sequenced with immunoSEQ multiplex PCR; TCRdb's copy has only in-frame clones and lacks some. The sample carries over 200,000 clones, 77% recorded once. Sequences were obtained from PBMCs. The origin of the receptors is a woman aged 55-70 years in good health and CMV-seropositive. CDR3s include the opening cysteine and the closing phenylalanine or tryptophan. Each record gives: clone size, D gene, J gene, V gene, CDR3 protein, CDR3 DNA. The D gene is left open where the match is weak. The listing skips clone size in some rows; elsewhere it reads once, few, many or a size class.

clone_size: -; d_call: TRBD1; j_call: TRBJ2-1; v_call: TRBV11-3; cdr3_aa: CASSEGQGTYNEQFF; cdr3_nt: TGTGCCAGCAGCGAAGGACAGGGGACTTACAATGAGCAGTTCTTC
clone_size: -; d_call: TRBD1; j_call: TRBJ2-7; v_call: TRBV19; cdr3_aa: CASSIGTARSYEQYF; cdr3_nt: TGTGCCAGTAGTATTGGGACAGCTAGATCATACGAGCAGTACTTC
clone_size: -; d_call: TRBD2; j_call: TRBJ2-1; v_call: TRBV27; cdr3_aa: CASSSPLASVPREQFF; cdr3_nt: TGTGCCAGCAGTTCCCCACTAGCGTCAGTGCCTCGTGAGCAGTTCTTC
clone_size: -; d_call: TRBD1; j_call: TRBJ2-1; v_call: TRBV7-7; cdr3_aa: CASSAGTGYEQFF; cdr3_nt: TGTGCCAGCAGCGCTGGGACAGGGTATGAGCAGTTCTTC
clone_size: -; d_call: TRBD1; j_call: TRBJ2-5; v_call: TRBV11-2; cdr3_aa: CASSLGQGGEETQYF; cdr3_nt: TGTGCCAGCAGCTTAGGACAGGGGGGTGAGGAGACCCAGTACTTC
clone_size: -; d_call: TRBD2; j_call: TRBJ2-1; v_call: TRBV6-5; cdr3_aa: CASSYTAGGRSDEQFF; cdr3_nt: TGTGCCAGCAGTTACACAGCGGGAGGGCGTAGTGATGAGCAGTTCTTC
clone_size: -; d_call: -; j_call: TRBJ1-2; v_call: TRBV5-4; cdr3_aa: CASSPRLAGGIYGYTF; cdr3_nt: TGTGCCAGCAGCCCCAGGCTGGCAGGCGGGATCTATGGCTACACCTTC
clone_size: -; d_call: -; j_call: TRBJ2-1; v_call: TRBV5-1; cdr3_aa: CASSLGVGGPANEQFF; cdr3_nt: TGCGCCAGCAGCTTGGGGGTCGGCGGCCCCGCCAATGAGCAGTTCTTC
clone_size: -; d_call: -; j_call: TRBJ1-5; v_call: TRBV6-6; cdr3_aa: CASSYASQLNDQPQHF; cdr3_nt: TGTGCCAGCAGTTACGCAAGCCAACTTAACGATCAGCCCCAGCATTTT
clone_size: -; d_call: -; j_call: TRBJ2-1; v_call: TRBV7-9; cdr3_aa: CASRRLVTSLNNEQFF; cdr3_nt: TGTGCCAGCCGAAGACTAGTAACATCACTAAACAATGAGCAGTTCTTC
clone_size: -; d_call: TRBD2; j_call: TRBJ2-1; v_call: TRBV28; cdr3_aa: CASSPRGTSGFYNEQFF; cdr3_nt: TGTGCCAGCAGTCCCCGTGGGACTAGCGGGTTTTACAATGAGCAGTTCTTC
clone_size: -; d_call: -; j_call: TRBJ2-2; v_call: TRBV7-3; cdr3_aa: CASSYFEVGELFF; cdr3_nt: TGTGCCAGCAGCTATTTTGAGGTCGGGGAGCTGTTTTTT
clone_size: -; d_call: -; j_call: TRBJ1-5; v_call: TRBV30; cdr3_aa: CAWSVMTQRPQHF; cdr3_nt: TGTGCCTGGAGTGTTATGACGCAGCGGCCCCAGCATTTT
clone_size: -; d_call: TRBD1; j_call: TRBJ2-1; v_call: TRBV19; cdr3_aa: CASSPGDRYNEQFF; cdr3_nt: TGTGCCAGTAGTCCGGGGGACAGGTACAATGAGCAGTTCTTC
clone_size: -; d_call: -; j_call: TRBJ1-2; v_call: TRBV19; cdr3_aa: CASSMIGFSYGYTF; cdr3_nt: TGTGCCAGTAGTATGATTGGTTTTAGCTATGGCTACACCTTC
clone_size: once; d_call: -; j_call: TRBJ1-2; v_call: TRBV7-9; cdr3_aa: CASSPQWSGSYGYTF; cdr3_nt: TGTGCCAGCAGCCCCCAATGGTCGGGGAGTTATGGCTACACCTTC
clone_size: -; d_call: -; j_call: TRBJ1-1; v_call: TRBV6-1; cdr3_aa: CASKAAGGRTEAFF; cdr3_nt: TGTGCCAGCAAAGCGGCAGGAGGTAGGACTGAAGCTTTCTTT
clone_size: -; d_call: TRBD1; j_call: TRBJ1-2; v_call: TRBV7-9; cdr3_aa: CASSLEGTGDYGYTF; cdr3_nt: TGTGCCAGCAGCTTAGAGGGGACAGGCGACTATGGCTACACCTTC
clone_size: -; d_call: TRBD1; j_call: TRBJ2-1; v_call: TRBV7-2; cdr3_aa: CASGKQGVTYNEQFF; cdr3_nt: TGTGCCAGCGGGAAACAGGGGGTTACCTACAATGAGCAGTTCTTC
clone_size: -; d_call: -; j_call: TRBJ1-2; v_call: TRBV5-1; cdr3_aa: CASSLDRVSGYTF; cdr3_nt: TGCGCCAGCAGCTTGGACAGGGTTTCGGGCTACACCTTC
clone_size: -; d_call: TRBD2; j_call: TRBJ2-1; v_call: TRBV7-6; cdr3_aa: CASSRGLAAYNEQFF; cdr3_nt: TGTGCCAGCAGCCGCGGACTAGCGGCCTACAATGAGCAGTTCTTC
clone_size: -; d_call: TRBD2; j_call: TRBJ2-3; v_call: TRBV5-4; cdr3_aa: CASSDRAGGWADTQYF; cdr3_nt: TGTGCCAGCAGCGACCGAGCGGGAGGGTGGGCAGATACGCAGTATTTT
clone_size: -; d_call: TRBD2; j_call: TRBJ2-7; v_call: TRBV5-4; cdr3_aa: CASSRGGAASYEQYF; cdr3_nt: TGTGCCAGCAGCCGCGGGGGGGCGGCCTCCTACGAGCAGTACTTC
clone_size: -; d_call: -; j_call: TRBJ2-1; v_call: TRBV19; cdr3_aa: CASSIGGNEQFF; cdr3_nt: TGTGCCAGTAGTATAGGAGGCAATGAGCAGTTCTTC
clone_size: few; d_call: TRBD2; j_call: TRBJ2-1; v_call: TRBV2; cdr3_aa: CASGSGLAVYNEQFF; cdr3_nt: TGTGCCAGCGGCTCGGGACTAGCGGTATACAATGAGCAGTTCTTC
clone_size: few; d_call: TRBD2; j_call: TRBJ2-1; v_call: TRBV23-1; cdr3_aa: CASKRDPVHEQFF; cdr3_nt: TGCGCCAGCAAGCGGGACCCGGTACATGAGCAGTTCTTC
clone_size: -; d_call: TRBD1; j_call: TRBJ2-4; v_call: TRBV29-1; cdr3_aa: CSVLPQGASRSQYF; cdr3_nt: TGCAGCGTTCTTCCTCAGGGGGCGTCCAGAAGTCAGTACTTC
clone_size: -; d_call: TRBD1; j_call: TRBJ2-1; v_call: TRBV7-2; cdr3_aa: CASSRDSYNEQFF; cdr3_nt: TGTGCCAGCAGCAGGGACAGCTACAATGAGCAGTTCTTC
clone_size: -; d_call: -; j_call: TRBJ2-4; v_call: TRBV6-1; cdr3_aa: CASNPGAKNIQYF; cdr3_nt: TGTGCCTCCAATCCCGGGGCCAAAAACATTCAGTACTTC
clone_size: -; d_call: TRBD2; j_call: TRBJ2-5; v_call: TRBV5-4; cdr3_aa: CASSLKRGGGETQYF; cdr3_nt: TGTGCCAGCAGCTTGAAACGGGGGGGCGGAGAGACCCAGTACTTC
clone_size: -; d_call: -; j_call: TRBJ2-1; v_call: TRBV9; cdr3_aa: CASSAPWGVSYNEQFF; cdr3_nt: TGTGCCAGCAGCGCCCCATGGGGGGTGTCCTACAATGAGCAGTTCTTC
clone_size: -; d_call: -; j_call: TRBJ1-1; v_call: TRBV11-2; cdr3_aa: CASSLAREAEAFF; cdr3_nt: TGTGCCAGCAGCTTAGCCAGGGAGGCTGAAGCTTTCTTT
clone_size: -; d_call: TRBD1; j_call: TRBJ2-7; v_call: TRBV5-4; cdr3_aa: CASSFDRVYEQYF; cdr3_nt: TGTGCCAGCAGCTTTGACAGGGTTTACGAGCAGTACTTC
clone_size: -; d_call: -; j_call: TRBJ1-4; v_call: TRBV6-1; cdr3_aa: CASSEFWENEKLFF; cdr3_nt: TGTGCCAGCAGTGAATTTTGGGAGAATGAAAAACTGTTTTTT
clone_size: -; d_call: TRBD1; j_call: TRBJ2-7; v_call: TRBV5-1; cdr3_aa: CASRTGTAFYEQYF; cdr3_nt: TGCGCCAGCAGAACCGGGACAGCTTTCTACGAGCAGTACTTC
clone_size: -; d_call: -; j_call: TRBJ1-2; v_call: TRBV19; cdr3_aa: CASSTPTTGDRANYGYTF; cdr3_nt: TGTGCCAGTAGTACCCCCACCACTGGAGACAGAGCCAACTATGGCTACACCTTC